The 32 T cell receptor beta chains presented below share a single source sample, sequenced in a study of technical replicates of blood from a few donors. Measured with immunoSEQ multiplex PCR; TCRdb has only the in-frame clones, and not every one. This table has about 66,000 clones, roughly 90% appearing once. What was sequenced was PBMCs. Receptors originate from a human donor in good health. Some clones in this sample may be carry-over from other donors' samples.

The chain recombines TRBV2 with TRBJ2-3, with D possibly being TRBD1 (7 bases). Germline V gene lookup returns CDR1 SNHLY and CDR2 FYNNEI. This CDR3 contains 18 residues. V was cut by 8 bases and J by 6 bases, with 30 bases left in between. The CDR3 sequence: CASGGLIRQGRQGDTQYF. The CDR3, as DNA: TGTGCCAGCGGGGGACTGATACGACAGGGCAGGCAAGGGGATACGCAGTATTTT.

The gene calls are TRBV15 and TRBJ2-7; D not certain. The CDR3 has 14 residues. Germline lookup yields CDR1 LNHNV and CDR2 YYDKDF (reference sequence). V was shortened by 4 bases and J by 7 bases, with 17 bases between the two germline ends. CDR3: CATSTKRTLIEQYF. The CDR3 nucleotides are TGTGCCACCAGCACCAAGCGAACCTTGATAGAGCAGTACTTC.

This clone was seen a single time. The chain is built from TRBV9 and TRBJ2-3, with TRBD2 matching over 7 bases. The CDR3 is 17 amino acids. Germline CDR1 SGDLS, CDR2 YYNGEE. Trimming cost V 2 bases and J 2 bases; bases outside gene matches: 11. The CDR3 spells CASSVRGERGFTDTQYF. The CDR3 coding sequence is TGTGCCAGCAGCGTTCGGGGGGAGCGGGGATTCACAGATACGCAGTATTTT.

CDR3 protein: CASNWNSEQFF. Here the CDR3 DNA reads TGTGCCAGCAATTGGAACAGTGAGCAGTTCTTC. The J gene is TRBJ2-1, the V gene TRBV6-1; D is unclear. Germline loops: CDR1 MNHNS, CDR2 SASEGT. The V and J ends lost 7 bases and 9 bases respectively, with 10 bases between them. The CDR3 is made up of 11 amino acids.

Here the CDR3 reads CASSPVPGQGLATKGQFF. CDR3 sequence (DNA): TGTGCCAGCAGCCCGGTCCCGGGACAGGGACTAGCGACTAAAGGGCAGTTCTTC. The chain couples TRBV7-3 to TRBJ2-1; the D gene is possibly TRBD2 (10 bases). V lost 5 bases, J lost 12 bases, and 32 bases lay in between. The CDR3 loop spans 18 amino acids. The V gene's germline CDR1 is SGHTA and CDR2 FQGTGA.

The V call is TRBV7-9, the J call TRBJ2-2, with 7 positions matching TRBD2. With 5 bases clipped from V and 1 base from J, the junction kept 7 bases outside the gene matches. Germline lookup yields CDR1 SEHNR and CDR2 FQNEAQ (reference sequence). The CDR3 is 16 amino acids. The CDR3 loop reads CASSPVLAVNTGELFF. For the CDR3, the DNA is TGTGCCAGCAGCCCTGTCCTAGCGGTGAACACCGGGGAGCTGTTTTTT.

The chain uses TRBV5-4 and TRBJ2-1; TRBD2 agrees at 10 bases. The CDR3 runs 19 residues. The V segment lost 3 bases and the J segment 0 bases; nucleotides outside the gene matches: 12. The germline V gene has CDR1 SGHNT and CDR2 YYREEE (reference sequence). CDR3 amino acids: CASSYGWLAGVSSYNEQFF. The CDR3 DNA is TGTGCCAGCAGCTACGGATGGCTAGCGGGGGTAAGCTCCTACAATGAGCAGTTCTTC.

The rearrangement uses TRBV4-2 and TRBJ2-7, with 11 bases fitting TRBD2. Germline V gene lookup returns CDR1 LGHNA and CDR2 YNFKEQ. This CDR3 is 16 amino acids long. V shed 3 bases and J 0 bases; nucleotides not matched to a gene: 4. As DNA, the CDR3 is TGTGCCAGCAGCCATCCCGGGACTAGCGGCTCCTACGAGCAGTACTTC. As protein: CASSHPGTSGSYEQYF.

The CDR3 DNA follows: TGTGCCACCACGGATTTAATAGGGGTACCTGAAGCTTTCTTT. It specifies CATTDLIGVPEAFF. This chain links TRBV10-3 with TRBJ1-1; possibly TRBD1 for D (5 bases). The CDR3 runs 14 residues. V was clipped by 10 bases and J by 6 bases, with 21 bases between them. CDR1 is ENHRY and CDR2 is SYGVKD in the germline V gene.

This clone has a single count. J is TRBJ1-1 and V is TRBV6-6; D unclear. The CDR3 length is 12 residues. Trimming stripped 6 bases from V and 4 bases from J, with 9 bases between. CDR1 is MNHNY and CDR2 is SVGAGI in the germline V gene (reference sequence). The CDR3 here is CASRPVGTEAFF. CDR3 sequence (DNA): TGTGCCAGCAGACCAGTTGGCACTGAAGCTTTCTTT.

This chain connects TRBV27 to TRBJ2-4, with 7 bases fitting TRBD1. The trim removed 6 bases at V and 3 bases at J, leaving 11 bases unmatched. This CDR3 has 16 residues. CDR1 and CDR2 (germline): MNHEY, SMNVEV (reference sequence). CDR3: CASRSTRQGGKNIQYF. CDR3 sequence (DNA): TGTGCCAGCAGGTCAACTCGACAGGGTGGCAAAAACATTCAGTACTTC.

This chain links TRBV19 with TRBJ2-7, with 8 bases matching TRBD1. CDR1 is LNHDA and CDR2 is SQIVND in the germline V gene (reference sequence). The ends lost 2 bases at V and 0 bases at J; junction bases unmatched: 3. The CDR3 covers 15 residues. CDR3: CASSIRTGLSYEQYF. CDR3 DNA sequence: TGTGCCAGTAGTATAAGGACAGGGCTCTCCTACGAGCAGTACTTC. Supplemented by reference TRBV19 and TRBJ2-7, the full variable domain reads DGGITQSPKYLFRKEGQNVTLSCEQNLNHDAMYWYRQDPGQGLRLIYYSQIVNDFQKGDIAEGYSVSREKKESFPLTVTSAQKNPTAFYLCASSIRTGLSYEQYFGPGTRLTVT.

The gene calls are TRBV7-2 and TRBJ1-5; 7 bases are a match to TRBD1. The CDR3 totals 17 residues. Germline values: CDR1 SGHTA, CDR2 FQGNSA. J was trimmed by 0 bases and V by 1 base; bases with no gene match: 6. This CDR3 reads CASSLVGGPYSNQPQHF. CDR3 coding DNA: TGTGCCAGCAGCTTAGTAGGGGGCCCCTATAGCAATCAGCCCCAGCATTTT.

As for this clone: Other nucleotide sequences in the sample specify the same CDR3. The rearrangement uses TRBV5-1 and TRBJ1-2; a weak D match, TRBD1 (6 bases). V lost 4 bases to trimming and J lost 6 bases, with 13 bases between them. This CDR3 contains 13 residues. The germline V gene has CDR1 SGHRS and CDR2 YFSETQ. CDR3 sequence: CASSVQGGDGYTF. The CDR3 region has the DNA TGCGCCAGCAGCGTCCAAGGGGGTGATGGCTACACCTTC. Based on the CDR3 plus reference TRBV5-1 and TRBJ1-2, the full variable domain is KAGVTQTPRYLIKTRGQQVTLSCSPISGHRSVSWYQQTPGQGLQFLFEYFSETQRNKGNFPGRFSGRQFSNSRSEMNVSTLELGDSALYLCASSVQGGDGYTFGSGTRLTVV.

The chain couples TRBV5-6 to TRBJ1-5, with 7 bases matching TRBD1. The CDR3 runs to 16 residues. The junction had 8 bases not matched to a gene; V was cut back by 2 bases and J by 3 bases. The germline V gene has CDR1 SGHDT and CDR2 YYEEEE. In nucleotides, the CDR3 is TGTGCCAGCAGCTTCTGGCCCGGGACAGACAATCAGCCCCAGCATTTT. It is translated as CASSFWPGTDNQPQHF.

This chain uses TRBV7-2 with TRBJ2-3; D is uncertain. CDR3 length: 12 amino acids. CDR1 and CDR2 (germline): SGHTA, FQGNSA. Trimming took 2 bases from V and 7 from J, leaving 7 bases between them. Written as DNA, the CDR3 is TGTGCCAGCAGCTTAAGAGGAAATACGCAGTATTTT. It is translated as CASSLRGNTQYF.

V gene TRBV4-2 combines with J gene TRBJ2-5; 8 positions agree with TRBD1. The CDR3 length is 15 residues. Trimming took 1 base from V and 2 from J; bases not matched to a gene: 3. Germline V gene sequence: CDR1 LGHNA, CDR2 YNFKEQ. CDR3 nucleotide sequence: TGTGCCAGCAGCCAAGCTCGGACAGGGCAAGAGACCCAGTACTTC. This codes for CASSQARTGQETQYF.

V usage is TRBV4-3 and J usage is TRBJ2-1; 7 bases match TRBD1. V shed 1 base and J 5 bases; nucleotides not matched to a gene: 14. The CDR3 loop spans 18 amino acids. Germline loops: CDR1 LGHNA, CDR2 YSLEER. DNA of the CDR3: TGCGCCAGCAGCCAAGTAGGGGTTGAACAGGGGCTGGACAATGAGCAGTTCTTC. It codes for CASSQVGVEQGLDNEQFF.

The chain recombines TRBV10-3 with TRBJ2-1; 11 nucleotides line up with TRBD2. Germline V gives CDR1 ENHRY, CDR2 SYGVKD. The V and J ends lost 2 bases and 9 bases, in that order; junction bases with no gene match: 6. CDR3 length equals 15 residues. The CDR3 is CAISEEVAGGVEQFF. The CDR3, as DNA: TGTGCCATCAGTGAGGAGGTAGCGGGAGGGGTTGAGCAGTTCTTC.

This clone was recorded once. The chain employs TRBV4-2 and TRBJ2-7, with 7 bases matching TRBD1. Germline CDR1 reads LGHNA; CDR2 reads YNFKEQ. The CDR3 contains 15 residues. After removal of 4 bases from V and 3 bases from J, the junction contained 9 bases not matched to a gene. CDR3 in amino acids: CASSRAGTEIYEQYF. CDR3 DNA sequence: TGTGCCAGCAGCCGTGCCGGGACAGAGATCTACGAGCAGTACTTC.

This clone was seen once. This chain connects TRBV9 to TRBJ1-4; 10 nucleotides align to TRBD1. The CDR3 runs 15 residues. V shed 4 bases and J 8 bases; nucleotides not matched to a gene: 8. CDR1 is SGDLS and CDR2 is YYNGEE in the germline V gene. As DNA, the CDR3 is TGTGCCAGCAGCTTCTTTGGGACAGGGGAGGAAAAACTGTTTTTT. This codes for CASSFFGTGEEKLFF.

The CDR3 reads CASSKAGIAGYGYTF. In nucleotides, the CDR3 is TGTGCCAGCAGTAAGGCCGGGATCGCTGGATATGGCTACACCTTC. V and J are TRBV6-5 and TRBJ1-2; the D is unclear. The CDR3 is made up of 15 amino acids. CDR1 is MNHEY, CDR2 SVGAGI, per germline. V shed 5 bases and J shed 5 bases, with 18 bases lying between them.

The chain combines TRBV5-1 with TRBJ2-3; the match to TRBD2 covers 7 bases. Germline-derived CDR1 and CDR2 are SGHRS and YFSETQ. CDR3 length: 15 amino acids. The trim removed 4 bases at V and 6 bases at J, leaving 11 bases unmatched. The CDR3 sequence: CASSPGTTRRDTQYF. The CDR3 nucleotides read TGCGCCAGCAGCCCGGGGACTACCCGGCGGGATACGCAGTATTTT.

The chain is built from TRBV13 and TRBJ1-6; 11 bases map to TRBD1. Looked up from germline, CDR1 is PRHDT and CDR2 is FYEKMQ (reference sequence). Trimming cost V 5 bases and J 6 bases; bases outside gene matches: 6. The CDR3 spans 16 residues. This chain's CDR3 is CASSRRTGGFNSPLHF. The CDR3 DNA sequence: TGTGCCAGCAGCCGACGGACAGGGGGCTTTAATTCACCCCTCCACTTT.

The gene calls are TRBV7-8 and TRBJ1-5, with D possibly matching TRBD1 (5 bases). Per the germline V gene, CDR1 is SGHVS and CDR2 is FQNEAQ. The length of the CDR3 is 17 residues. The germline V and J ends were trimmed by 1 base and 1 base, with 14 bases remaining between them. CDR3 sequence (DNA): TGTGCCAGCAGCTTAGTCGTCCGTGGGGGGAGCAATCAGCCCCAGCATTTT. Protein sequence: CASSLVVRGGSNQPQHF.

This clone was seen more than once but under ten times. The rearrangement links TRBV20-1 to TRBJ1-1; 9 positions agree with TRBD1. Germline V gene data show CDR1 as DFQATT and CDR2 as SNEGSKA (reference sequence). The J segment lost 12 bases and the V segment lost 4 bases, leaving 6 bases of the junction unmatched. The CDR3 runs 11 residues. CDR3 in DNA: TGCAGTGCTATCTCCGGGACAGGGTCTTTCTTT. Its protein product is CSAISGTGSFF.

This CDR3 reads CAIRGPSDQETQYF. The CDR3 DNA is TGTGCCATCAGGGGGCCTTCGGACCAAGAGACCCAGTACTTC. The V and J genes are TRBV10-3 and TRBJ2-5, with a possible D match to TRBD1 (5 bases). Germline CDR1 and CDR2: ENHRY and SYGVKD. The CDR3 sequence is 14 residues long. V was clipped by 6 bases and J by 0 bases, with 11 bases between them.

This clone was recorded once. The rearrangement uses TRBV2 and TRBJ2-5; possible D gene TRBD2, 5 bases. V gave up 9 bases and J gave up 4 bases, with 12 bases separating them. There are 12 residues in the CDR3. The germline CDR1 and CDR2 sequences are SNHLY and FYNNEI. The DNA for the CDR3 is TGTGCCAGTACACTAGTTTTAGAGACCCAGTACTTC. It translates to CASTLVLETQYF.

This clone appeared a single time. Other nucleotide sequences in the sample specify the same CDR3. The chain carries TRBV7-9 and TRBJ2-5, with TRBD2 as a possible D gene (5 bases). The ends were cut back, 3 bases at V and 5 bases at J, with 7 bases in the middle. The CDR3 is made up of 12 amino acids. Germline CDR1 and CDR2: SEHNR and FQNEAQ (reference sequence). The CDR3 reads CASSFGGETQYF. The CDR3 nucleotides are TGTGCCAGCAGCTTCGGCGGGGAGACCCAGTACTTC.

This chain joins TRBV7-9 and TRBJ2-1; a weak D match, TRBD2 (6 bases). This CDR3 has 13 residues. Germline CDR1 SEHNR, CDR2 FQNEAQ (reference sequence). V was trimmed by 4 bases and J by 8 bases, leaving 12 bases between them. DNA of the CDR3: TGTGCCAGCAGCTCAGCGGCGGGGTATGAGCAGTTCTTC. As protein: CASSSAAGYEQFF.

V and J are TRBV5-5 and TRBJ2-3; 9 nucleotides line up with TRBD1. The CDR3 extends over 15 amino acids. With V trimmed by 5 bases and J by 3 bases, 7 bases remained unmatched. Germline V gene lookup returns CDR1 SGHKS and CDR2 YYEKEE (reference sequence). The CDR3 DNA reads TGTGCCAGCAGGTTTAACAGGGGGCGGACAGATACGCAGTATTTT. Translated, it gives CASRFNRGRTDTQYF.

The chain couples TRBV13 to TRBJ1-2, with a weak D call TRBD1 (6 bases). Germline CDR1 and CDR2: PRHDT and FYEKMQ (reference sequence). The CDR3 extends over 15 amino acids. V was shortened by 7 bases and J by 8 bases, with 23 bases between the two germline ends. The CDR3 is CASNKGGWGVEGYTF. The CDR3 region has the DNA TGTGCCAGCAACAAGGGGGGGTGGGGCGTCGAGGGCTACACCTTC.